These T cell receptor beta chains were read from a single sample in a study of shared clonotypes between healthy human individuals. Only in-frame clones appear in the TCRdb table, and some are missing; sequencing was by immunoSEQ multiplex PCR. The sample carries approximately 620,000 clones, more than 95% recorded once. Sequenced input: naive CD4+ T cells sorted from blood. The receptors stem from a woman aged 25 to 39 in good health. Each CDR3 is given with its conserved first and last residue. D genes are given only for firm matches. Clone size is shown for a subset of rows, as once, few, many or a class of expanded clone.

clone_size,j_call,d_call,v_call,cdr3_aa,cdr3_nt
.,TRBJ2-7,TRBD1,TRBV5-5,CASALTGSSYEQYF,TGTGCCAGCGCCTTGACAGGGAGCTCCTACGAGCAGTACTTC
.,TRBJ2-7,.,TRBV20-1,CSGVDSYEQYF,TGCAGTGGTGTCGACTCCTACGAGCAGTACTTC
.,TRBJ2-2,TRBD1,TRBV6-1,CATRTGVGGELFF,TGTGCCACCAGGACAGGGGTCGGCGGGGAGCTGTTTTTT
once,TRBJ1-4,.,TRBV5-8,CASSPGGRTPNEKLFF,TGTGCCAGCAGCCCGGGGGGCCGGACACCGAATGAAAAACTGTTTTTT
.,TRBJ2-3,.,TRBV5-1,CASRLQGNTDTQYF,TGCGCCAGCAGACTCCAGGGGAACACAGATACGCAGTATTTT
.,TRBJ1-3,.,TRBV28,CASSLAQGNSGNTIYF,TGTGCCAGCAGTTTAGCACAGGGAAACTCTGGAAACACCATATATTTT
.,TRBJ2-5,.,TRBV5-8,CASSSGRGETQYF,TGTGCCAGCAGCTCCGGACGGGGAGAGACCCAGTACTTC
.,TRBJ2-3,TRBD2,TRBV4-1,CASSQSRGRGLDTQYF,TGCGCCAGCAGCCAAAGCCGCGGGAGGGGTTTAGATACGCAGTATTTT
.,TRBJ2-7,TRBD2,TRBV28,CASSLSGRGEQYF,TGTGCCAGCAGTCTGAGCGGGAGAGGCGAGCAGTACTTC
.,TRBJ2-2,.,TRBV10-1,CARKMKNTGELFF,TGCGCCAGAAAAATGAAGAACACCGGGGAGCTGTTTTTT
.,TRBJ2-7,.,TRBV27,CASGAYEQYF,TGTGCCAGCGGAGCCTACGAGCAGTACTTC
.,TRBJ1-5,.,TRBV27,CASSLGSTPNQPQHF,TGTGCCAGCAGTTTAGGCTCCACGCCTAATCAGCCCCAGCATTTT
.,TRBJ2-1,TRBD2,TRBV6-1,CASSELLAGGEFF,TGTGCCAGCAGTGAATTACTAGCGGGAGGAGAGTTCTTC
.,TRBJ2-1,TRBD2,TRBV4-1,CASSLGLAGFPEQFF,TGCGCCAGCAGCCTCGGACTAGCGGGATTCCCTGAGCAGTTCTTC
.,TRBJ2-1,TRBD2,TRBV19,CASSSIEGGRAEQFF,TGTGCCAGTAGTAGTATCGAGGGCGGGAGGGCTGAGCAGTTCTTC
.,TRBJ2-7,.,TRBV27,CASSFYKRTYEQYF,TGTGCCAGCAGTTTTTACAAACGTACCTACGAGCAGTACTTC
.,TRBJ1-4,.,TRBV2,CASKLLATNEKLFF,TGTGCCAGCAAGCTCCTCGCAACTAATGAAAAACTGTTTTTT
.,TRBJ2-5,.,TRBV5-1,CASSKSGQETQYF,TGCGCCAGCAGCAAGAGCGGGCAAGAGACCCAGTACTTC
.,TRBJ1-3,.,TRBV11-3,CASSFQVSSGNTIYF,TGTGCCAGCAGCTTTCAGGTCAGCTCTGGAAACACCATATATTTT
.,TRBJ2-7,TRBD2,TRBV5-4,CASSLGSSGGPYEQYF,TGTGCCAGCAGCTTGGGGTCTAGCGGAGGCCCCTACGAGCAGTACTTC
.,TRBJ2-1,TRBD1,TRBV5-1,CASSTRTGPLSYNEQFF,TGCGCCAGCAGCACTCGGACAGGGCCCCTATCCTACAATGAGCAGTTCTTC
.,TRBJ2-3,.,TRBV29-1,CSVGVRGGQSDTQYF,TGCAGCGTTGGGGTGCGCGGAGGACAGTCCGATACGCAGTATTTT
.,TRBJ2-2,.,TRBV9,CASSRARVSSGELFF,TGTGCCAGCAGTAGAGCAAGGGTGAGCTCCGGGGAGCTGTTTTTT
.,TRBJ1-1,.,TRBV6-5,CASMQVNTEAFF,TGTGCCAGCATGCAGGTGAACACTGAAGCTTTCTTT
.,TRBJ1-3,TRBD1,TRBV6-6,CASRSQGASGNTIYF,TGTGCCAGCAGATCTCAGGGGGCTTCTGGAAACACCATATATTTT
.,TRBJ1-1,TRBD1,TRBV5-1,CASSFLGQGDRKNTEAFF,TGCGCCAGCAGCTTCCTCGGACAGGGGGATCGAAAGAACACTGAAGCTTTCTTT
.,TRBJ2-7,TRBD2,TRBV28,CASGILAGGLPEQYF,TGTGCCAGCGGGATACTAGCGGGAGGGCTTCCCGAGCAGTACTTC
.,TRBJ1-1,TRBD1,TRBV19,CASSRGQSHTEAFF,TGTGCCAGTAGTAGGGGACAGTCCCACACTGAAGCTTTCTTT
.,TRBJ2-2,.,TRBV28,CASSPRQAGELFF,TGTGCCAGCAGTCCAAGACAGGCCGGGGAGCTGTTTTTT
.,TRBJ2-2,.,TRBV27,CASRDQSSTGELFF,TGTGCCAGCAGGGATCAGTCTTCCACCGGGGAGCTGTTTTTT
once,TRBJ2-2,TRBD2,TRBV11-2,CASSMSGTRAGELFF,TGTGCCAGCAGCATGAGCGGGACTAGAGCCGGGGAGCTGTTTTTT
.,TRBJ1-2,.,TRBV28,CASREGGGNYGYTF,TGTGCCAGCAGGGAGGGAGGGGGAAACTATGGCTACACCTTC
.,TRBJ2-5,TRBD1,TRBV2,CASGDRVGQETQYF,TGTGCCAGCGGCGACAGGGTAGGACAAGAGACCCAGTACTTC
.,TRBJ2-5,TRBD1,TRBV5-4,CASSTGGQGAQKTQYF,TGTGCCAGCAGCACAGGAGGACAGGGGGCTCAGAAGACCCAGTACTTC
.,TRBJ1-1,.,TRBV6-5,CASRNTADTEAFF,TGTGCCAGCAGAAACACGGCGGACACTGAAGCTTTCTTT
.,TRBJ2-5,.,TRBV10-3,CAISLSGQETQYF,TGTGCCATCAGTCTTAGCGGACAAGAGACCCAGTACTTC
.,TRBJ1-2,.,TRBV7-8,CASSLEGGPYGYTF,TGTGCCAGCAGCTTAGAGGGGGGACCCTATGGCTACACCTTC
.,TRBJ1-2,TRBD1,TRBV18,CASSPRTGRDYGYTF,TGTGCCAGCTCACCAAGGACAGGGAGGGACTATGGCTACACCTTC
.,TRBJ1-2,TRBD1,TRBV7-2,CASSQDRGYGYTF,TGTGCCAGCAGCCAGGACAGGGGCTATGGCTACACCTTC
once,TRBJ2-2,.,TRBV5-8,CASTNWQGPGELFF,TGTGCCAGCACCAATTGGCAAGGCCCCGGGGAGCTGTTTTTT
.,TRBJ2-2,TRBD1,TRBV11-3,CASSLGKGAAGELFF,TGTGCCAGCAGCTTAGGAAAGGGGGCCGCCGGGGAGCTGTTTTTT
.,TRBJ2-7,.,TRBV6-6,CASSPDSDSHEQYF,TGTGCCAGCAGCCCGGACAGCGATTCCCACGAGCAGTACTTC
.,TRBJ2-2,.,TRBV19,CASSPPRGTGELFF,TGTGCCAGTAGTCCCCCACGCGGGACCGGGGAGCTGTTTTTT
.,TRBJ1-1,TRBD1,TRBV6-1,CASSGRDRGETYTEAFF,TGTGCCAGCAGTGGCCGGGACAGGGGGGAAACCTACACTGAAGCTTTCTTT